Listed below are T cell receptor beta chains from one sample, sequenced in a study of T cells in Graves' hyperthyroidism and ophthalmopathy. TCRdb reprocessed the multiplex PCR reads via MiXCR and lists one record per CDR3 protein. The sample records approximately 500,000 distinct CDR3 sequences, approximately 44% being singletons. The sample taken for sequencing was peripheral blood or thyroid tissue (not recorded which). Receptors originate from a woman younger than 30 with Graves' hyperthyroidism. CDR3s include the opening cysteine and the closing phenylalanine or tryptophan. A D gene is named only where the DNA matches it firmly. Some rows have no size entry. The others give once, few or many, or a class for an expanded clone.

v_call	clone_size	d_call	j_call	cdr3_nt	cdr3_aa
TRBV7-2	many	NA	TRBJ2-5	TGTGCCAGCAGTCCTTTAGGGGGTGAGACCCAGTACTTC	CASSPLGGETQYF
TRBV7-2	NA	NA	TRBJ2-7	TGTGCCAGCAGCTTGGGGCGGGACTTCCCCTCCTACGAGCAGTACTTC	CASSLGRDFPSYEQYF
TRBV11-2	few	NA	TRBJ1-4	TGTGCCAGCAGCTTAGAGGGAGGAAGGCTGCGAGAAAAACTGTTTTTT	CASSLEGGRLREKLFF
TRBV7-3	many	TRBD2	TRBJ2-5	TGTGCCAGCAGCTCGGGACTAGCGGGTTTGGAGACCCAGTACTTC	CASSSGLAGLETQYF
TRBV6-4	many	NA	TRBJ2-2	TGTGCCAGCAGTGGATCCATTGACACCGGGGAGCTGTTTTTT	CASSGSIDTGELFF
TRBV29-1	many	TRBD1	TRBJ2-7	TGCAGCGTCCAAACGGGGACAGGTTACTCCTACGAGCAGTACTTC	CSVQTGTGYSYEQYF
TRBV6-5	NA	TRBD1	TRBJ1-4	TGTGCCAGCAGACTGGCAGCCTGGGACAGCCCTAGGAACGAAAAACTGTTTTTT	CASRLAAWDSPRNEKLFF
TRBV2	many	NA	TRBJ2-7	TGTGCCAGCAGTGCTCACTCCTACGAGCAGTACTTC	CASSAHSYEQYF
TRBV6-4	NA	NA	TRBJ1-5	TGTGCCAGCAGTGACTCGGGAATTCAGCCCCAGCATTTT	CASSDSGIQPQHF
TRBV12-3/TRBV12-4	many	NA	TRBJ1-1	TGTGCCAGCAGTGGCCCGGGACCGACGAACACTGAAGCTTTCTTT	CASSGPGPTNTEAFF
TRBV12-1	NA	NA	TRBJ2-5	TGTGCCAGCAGCTTTGCCAGCGGGGAGTACCAAGAGACCCAGTACTTC	CASSFASGEYQETQYF
TRBV7-2	many	NA	TRBJ2-7	TGTGCCAGCAGCTCCTTAGTCGGCGAGCAGTACTTC	CASSSLVGEQYF
TRBV20-1	many	TRBD1	TRBJ1-2	TGCAGTGCTGGAGGAGGGGGCACGAACTATGGCTACACCTTC	CSAGGGGTNYGYTF
TRBV20-1	many	NA	TRBJ1-1	TGCAGTGGTTCCTCTATGGGGAACACTGAAGCTTTCTTT	CSGSSMGNTEAFF
TRBV3-1	NA	NA	TRBJ1-2	TGTGCCAGCACCGAAGAGACAGACTATGGCTACACCTTC	CASTEETDYGYTF
TRBV5-1	NA	NA	TRBJ2-1	TGCGCCAGCAGCTTACTCCCTCCAGCTGGGGATGAGCAGTTCTTC	CASSLLPPAGDEQFF
TRBV7-9	many	NA	TRBJ1-3	TGTGCCAGCAGCCTAATGACTGGAAACACCATATATTTT	CASSLMTGNTIYF
TRBV9	NA	NA	TRBJ1-1	TGTGCCAGCAGCGGGCTAGCGGGAGTCGTCACTGAAGCTTTCTTT	CASSGLAGVVTEAFF
TRBV20-1	few	NA	TRBJ2-3	TGCAGTGCCACGGAGACTGGCACAGATACGCAGTATTTT	CSATETGTDTQYF
TRBV20-1	many	NA	TRBJ1-6	TGCAGTGCCGTCCGGGACGGCGCCTCCTATAATTCACCCCTCCACTTT	CSAVRDGASYNSPLHF
TRBV29-1	many	NA	TRBJ1-6	TGCAGCGTTGGTGACAGCGTCAATTCACCCCTCCACTTT	CSVGDSVNSPLHF
TRBV30	NA	TRBD2	TRBJ2-7	TGTGCCTGGAGGGCAGGGACTAGCGGCCCTTCCTACGAGCAGTACTTC	CAWRAGTSGPSYEQYF